This note documents a single T cell receptor beta chain sequence. Its target is not known. The assay was immunoSEQ multiplex PCR, and TCRdb's table has in-frame clones only and misses some. The sample includes over 90,000 clones, 91% seen only once; the top ten take under 0.2%. The data stem from a study of graft-versus-host responses after intestinal transplantation. Across the whole study: Transplant types were multivisceral, liver-intestinal, or isolated intestinal. Study-level results: Recipient marrow held GvH clones, some first seen in ileum or blood. HvG clone declines early post-transplant were associated with peak circulating GvH levels.

The CDR3 covers 15 residues. With 0 bases clipped from V and 10 bases from J, the junction kept 3 bases outside the gene matches. The V gene's germline CDR1 is LGHNA and CDR2 YNFKEQ. V and J are TRBV4-2 and TRBJ1-6; 10 bases map to TRBD1. The TCR comes from a human donor who was the organ donor for an intestinal transplant. The sequences come from unstimulated CD4+ T cells sorted from spleen or lymph node cells, collected before transplant. CDR3 sequence reads: CASSQETGGQSPLHF. CDR3 nucleotides: TGTGCCAGCAGCCAAGAGACAGGGGGCCAGTCACCCCTCCACTTT.